This entry concerns a single TCR beta chain. What it binds is not known. The data were obtained in a study of shared clonotypes between healthy human individuals. The wider study: Donors consisted of a couple of women and three men between 18 and 49. Study-level findings and limits: Sequencing depth was predicted to influence how clonotypes are shared among donors.

The V end was cut by 2 bases, the J end by 6 bases, with 13 bases between. Germline CDR1 and CDR2: PRHDT and FYEKMQ (reference sequence). CDR3 size: 15 residues. Some clones are missing from TCRdb's copy, which holds only in-frame ones; the method was immunoSEQ multiplex PCR. The table shows about 1.5 million clones, with about 98% occurring only once. A split of CD4+ cells into CD45RA+ naive and CD45RA-negative memory subsets was performed. The sequence was collected from a man younger than 45 in good health. Sequenced sample: naive CD4+ T cells sorted from blood. Described subset: CD45RA+ positively selected. The V and J genes are TRBV13 and TRBJ2-2, with no clear D. CDR3 sequence (DNA): TGTGCCAGCAGCTTACTCCGGGCCCAGGCCGGGGAGCTGTTTTTT. This sequence encodes CASSLLRAQAGELFF.